This TCR beta chain was recorded in a study of CD8+ T cells in alopecia areata. The overall study: Treatment with tofacitinib (6 to 18 months) was followed by 6 months off drug. Severity in treated patients was scored by percentage of scalp area affected.

Treatment indicated: oral pan-JAK inhibitor, 5-10 mg twice daily. This clone was counted a few times. Extracted RNA was reverse transcribed into cDNA, the sequencing template. Measured with immunoSEQ multiplex PCR; TCRdb has only the in-frame clones, and not every one. Among a few hundred thousand clones listed, about three fifths were seen once. Germline CDR1 reads SGHAT; CDR2 reads FQNNGV. With V trimmed by 5 bases and J by 0 bases, 5 bases remained unmatched. The CDR3 is 15 residues long. The TCR originated in a human donor with alopecia areata. The sequenced sample was CD4+ T cells sorted from blood, obtained at week 4, from a patient treated with tofacitinib. The chain links TRBV11-2 to TRBJ2-7; 9 nucleotides line up with TRBD2. CDR3 DNA sequence: TGTGCCAGCAGCCCTAGCGGGGAAAGCTCCTACGAGCAGTACTTC. This encodes CASSPSGESSYEQYF.